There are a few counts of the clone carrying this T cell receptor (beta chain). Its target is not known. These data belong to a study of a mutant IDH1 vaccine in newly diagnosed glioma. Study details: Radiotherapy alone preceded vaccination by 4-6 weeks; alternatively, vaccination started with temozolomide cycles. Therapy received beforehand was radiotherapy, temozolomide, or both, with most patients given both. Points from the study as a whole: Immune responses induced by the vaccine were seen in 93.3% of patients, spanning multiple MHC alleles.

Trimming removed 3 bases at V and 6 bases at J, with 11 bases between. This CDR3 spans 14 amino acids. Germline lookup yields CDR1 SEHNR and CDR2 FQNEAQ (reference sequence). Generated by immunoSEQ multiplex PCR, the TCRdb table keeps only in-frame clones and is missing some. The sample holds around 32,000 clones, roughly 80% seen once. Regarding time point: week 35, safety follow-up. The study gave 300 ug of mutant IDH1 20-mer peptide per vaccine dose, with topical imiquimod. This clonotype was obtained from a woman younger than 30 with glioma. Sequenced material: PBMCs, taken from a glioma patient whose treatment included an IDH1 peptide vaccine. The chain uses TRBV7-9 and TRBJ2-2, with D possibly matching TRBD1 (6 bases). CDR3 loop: CASSLDRLAGELFF. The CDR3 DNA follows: TGTGCCAGCAGCTTGGACAGATTAGCCGGGGAGCTGTTTTTT.